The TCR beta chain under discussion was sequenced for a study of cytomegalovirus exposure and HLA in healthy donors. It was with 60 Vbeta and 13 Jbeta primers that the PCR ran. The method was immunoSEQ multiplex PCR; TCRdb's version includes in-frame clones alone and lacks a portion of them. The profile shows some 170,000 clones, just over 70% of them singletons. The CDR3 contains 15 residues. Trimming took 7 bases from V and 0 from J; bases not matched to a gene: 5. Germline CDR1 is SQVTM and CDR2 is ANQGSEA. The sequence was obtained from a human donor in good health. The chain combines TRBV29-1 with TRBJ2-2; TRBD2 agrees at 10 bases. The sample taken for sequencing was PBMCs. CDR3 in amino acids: CSARGLAANTGELFF. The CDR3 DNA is TGCAGCGCGAGAGGACTAGCGGCGAACACCGGGGAGCTGTTTTTT.